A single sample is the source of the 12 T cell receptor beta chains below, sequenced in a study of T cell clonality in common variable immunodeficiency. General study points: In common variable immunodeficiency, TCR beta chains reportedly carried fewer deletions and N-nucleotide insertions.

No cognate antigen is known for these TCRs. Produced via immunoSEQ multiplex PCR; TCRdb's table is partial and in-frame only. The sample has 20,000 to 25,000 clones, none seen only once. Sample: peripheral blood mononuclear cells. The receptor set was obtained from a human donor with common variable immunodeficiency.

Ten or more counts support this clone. The CDR3 bases that were read are TGTGCCAGTAACCAGATAAGCAATCAGCCC. Encoded protein: CASNQISNQP. In full, the CDR3 reads CASNQISNQPQHF. This chain uses TRBV19 with TRBJ1-5; D gene ambiguous. The read ends 3 residues before the CDR3 terminus; that terminus is restored from the germline J gene. The CDR3 covers 13 residues. The germline V gene has CDR1 LNHDA and CDR2 SQIVND (reference sequence). The ends were cut back, 7 bases at V and 1 base at J, with 8 bases in the middle.

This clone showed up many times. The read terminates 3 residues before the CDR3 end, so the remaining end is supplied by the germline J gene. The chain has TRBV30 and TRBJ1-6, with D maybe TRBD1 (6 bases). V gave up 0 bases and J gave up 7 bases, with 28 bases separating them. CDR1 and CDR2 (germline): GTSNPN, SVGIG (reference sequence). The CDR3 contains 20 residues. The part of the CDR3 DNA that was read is TGTGCCTGGAGTGTACTTGGGGGTGAGGGGGGGCGAGAGGAGAATTCACCC. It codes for CAWSVLGGEGGREENSP. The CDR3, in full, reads CAWSVLGGEGGREENSPLHF.

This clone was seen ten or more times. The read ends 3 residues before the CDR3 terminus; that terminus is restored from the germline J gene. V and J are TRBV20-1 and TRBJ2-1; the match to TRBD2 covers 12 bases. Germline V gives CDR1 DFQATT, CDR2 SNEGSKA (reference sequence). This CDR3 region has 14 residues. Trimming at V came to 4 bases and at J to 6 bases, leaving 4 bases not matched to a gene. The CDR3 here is CSATRLAGVNEQFF. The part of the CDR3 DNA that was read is TGCAGTGCTACTAGACTAGCGGGGGTCAATGAG.

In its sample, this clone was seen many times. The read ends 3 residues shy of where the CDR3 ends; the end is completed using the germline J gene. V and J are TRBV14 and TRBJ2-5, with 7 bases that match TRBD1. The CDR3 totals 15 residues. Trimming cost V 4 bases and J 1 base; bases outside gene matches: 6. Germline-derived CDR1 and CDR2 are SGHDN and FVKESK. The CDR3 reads CASSPLWDSQETQYF. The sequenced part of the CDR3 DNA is TGTGCCAGCAGCCCCCTATGGGACAGCCAAGAGACC.

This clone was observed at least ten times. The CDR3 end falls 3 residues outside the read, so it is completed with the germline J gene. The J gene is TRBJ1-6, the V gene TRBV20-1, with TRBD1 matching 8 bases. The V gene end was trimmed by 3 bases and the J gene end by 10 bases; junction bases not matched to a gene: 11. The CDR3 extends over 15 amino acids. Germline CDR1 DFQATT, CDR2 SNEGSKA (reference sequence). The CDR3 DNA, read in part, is TGCAGTGCTAGCCAATCCAGGGGGCCGGACTCACCC. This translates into CSASQSRGPDSP. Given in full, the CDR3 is CSASQSRGPDSPLHF.

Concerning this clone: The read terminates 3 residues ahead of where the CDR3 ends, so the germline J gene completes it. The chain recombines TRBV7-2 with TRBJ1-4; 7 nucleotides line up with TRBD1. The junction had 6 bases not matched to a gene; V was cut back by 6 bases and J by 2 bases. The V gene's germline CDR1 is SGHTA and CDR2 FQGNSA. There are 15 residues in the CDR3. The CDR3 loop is CASRSGQVTNEKLFF. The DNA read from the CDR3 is TGTGCCAGCAGATCCGGACAGGTGACTAATGAAAAA.

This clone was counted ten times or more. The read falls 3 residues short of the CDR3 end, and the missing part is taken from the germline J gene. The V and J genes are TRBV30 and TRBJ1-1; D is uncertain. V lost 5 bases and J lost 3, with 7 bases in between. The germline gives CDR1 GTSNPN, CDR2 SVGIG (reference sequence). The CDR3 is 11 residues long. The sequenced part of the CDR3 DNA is TGTGCCTGGCGAAGGGACACTGAA. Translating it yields CAWRRDTE. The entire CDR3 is CAWRRDTEAFF. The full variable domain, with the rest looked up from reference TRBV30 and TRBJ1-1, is SQTIHQWPATLVQPVGSPLSLECTVEGTSNPNLYWYRQAAGRGLQLLFYSVGIGQISSEVPQNLSASRPQDRQFILSSKKLLLSDSGFYLCAWRRDTEAFFGQGTRLTVV.

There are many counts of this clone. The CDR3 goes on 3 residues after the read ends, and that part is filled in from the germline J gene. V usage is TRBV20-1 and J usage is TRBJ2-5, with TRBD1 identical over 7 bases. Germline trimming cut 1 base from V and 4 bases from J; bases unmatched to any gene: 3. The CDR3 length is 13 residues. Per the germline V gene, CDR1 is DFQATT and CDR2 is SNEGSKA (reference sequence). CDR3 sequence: CSARVPGGETQYF. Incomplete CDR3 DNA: TGCAGTGCTAGAGTCCCAGGGGGAGAGACC.

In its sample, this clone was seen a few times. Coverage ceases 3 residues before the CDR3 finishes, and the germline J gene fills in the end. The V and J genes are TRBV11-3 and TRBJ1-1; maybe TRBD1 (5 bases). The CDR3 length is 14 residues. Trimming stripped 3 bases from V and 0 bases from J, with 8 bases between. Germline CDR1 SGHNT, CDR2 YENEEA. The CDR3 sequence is CASSFRGLNTEAFF. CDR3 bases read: TGTGCCAGCAGCTTCCGGGGGTTGAACACTGAA.

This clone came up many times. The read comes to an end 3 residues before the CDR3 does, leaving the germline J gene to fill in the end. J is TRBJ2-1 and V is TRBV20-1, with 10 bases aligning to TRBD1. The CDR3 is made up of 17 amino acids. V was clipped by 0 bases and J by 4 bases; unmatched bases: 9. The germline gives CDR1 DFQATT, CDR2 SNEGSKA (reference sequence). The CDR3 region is CSARDPSGTGAYNEQFF. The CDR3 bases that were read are TGCAGTGCTAGAGATCCTTCCGGGACAGGGGCTTACAATGAG.

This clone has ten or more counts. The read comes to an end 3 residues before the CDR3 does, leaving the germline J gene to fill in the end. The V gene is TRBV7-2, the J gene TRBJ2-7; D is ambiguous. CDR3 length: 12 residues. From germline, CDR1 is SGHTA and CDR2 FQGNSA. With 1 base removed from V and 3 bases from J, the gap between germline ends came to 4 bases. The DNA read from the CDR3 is TGTGCCAGCAGCTTAGACTACTACGAG. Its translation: CASSLDYYE. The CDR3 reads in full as CASSLDYYEQYF.

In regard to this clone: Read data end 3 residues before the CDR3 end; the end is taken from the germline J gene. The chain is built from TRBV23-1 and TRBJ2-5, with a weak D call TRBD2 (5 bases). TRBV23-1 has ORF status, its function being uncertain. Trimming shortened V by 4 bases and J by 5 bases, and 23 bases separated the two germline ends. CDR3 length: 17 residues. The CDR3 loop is CASSLGPVLRRGETQYF. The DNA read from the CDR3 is TGCGCCAGCAGTCTGGGCCCCGTCCTCCGACGAGGGGAGACC.